This T cell receptor (beta chain) comes out of a study of blood T cell repertoires in COVID-19. This clone was observed once. Cohort 3 donors counted as recovered after two negative PCRs, clearance, or resolved symptoms. Losses at the gene ends were 5 bases for V and 4 bases for J; bases not matched to a gene: 17. The length of the CDR3 is 17 residues. The germline V gene has CDR1 SQVTM and CDR2 ANQGSEA. Only in-frame clones appear in the TCRdb table, and some are missing; sequencing was by immunoSEQ multiplex PCR. The sample shows around 150,000 clones, approximately 80% of them seen only once. This sequence joins TRBV29-1 and TRBJ1-5; 7 bases fit TRBD1. The receptor's source is a woman aged 55 to 70 who had recovered from COVID-19. Sequenced sample: PBMCs or T cells enriched from blood (not recorded which). The CDR3 DNA reads TGCAGCGTTCTCGAGGGGGTACAGGGGTCTTCTAATCAGCCCCAGCATTTT. As protein: CSVLEGVQGSSNQPQHF.